The source of this TCR beta chain is a study of blood T cell repertoires in COVID-19. Clones were sequenced by immunoSEQ multiplex PCR, and TCRdb holds only the in-frame ones, with some missing. The profile covers around 250,000 clones, with approximately 85% appearing a single time and over 1.5% taken by the ten largest. Trimming took 2 bases from V and 7 from J; bases not matched to a gene: 3. This CDR3 has 14 residues. Germline values: CDR1 KGHSH, CDR2 LQKENI. Assignments of participants to cohorts depended upon their own reported clinical history. The genes are TRBV18 and TRBJ1-4; 8 nucleotides line up with TRBD1. This receptor was taken from a woman between 50 and 59 years old who had recovered from COVID-19. Material: PBMCs or T cells enriched from blood (not recorded which). CDR3 DNA: TGTGCCAGCTCACCAGACAGGGGCTCTGAAAAACTGTTTTTT. Protein: CASSPDRGSEKLFF. The full variable domain, completed using reference TRBV18 and TRBJ1-4, is NAGVMQNPRHLVRRRGQEARLRCSPMKGHSHVYWYRQLPEEGLKFMVYLQKENIIDESGMPKERFSAEFPKEGPSILRIQQVVRGDSAAYFCASSPDRGSEKLFFGSGTQLSVL.